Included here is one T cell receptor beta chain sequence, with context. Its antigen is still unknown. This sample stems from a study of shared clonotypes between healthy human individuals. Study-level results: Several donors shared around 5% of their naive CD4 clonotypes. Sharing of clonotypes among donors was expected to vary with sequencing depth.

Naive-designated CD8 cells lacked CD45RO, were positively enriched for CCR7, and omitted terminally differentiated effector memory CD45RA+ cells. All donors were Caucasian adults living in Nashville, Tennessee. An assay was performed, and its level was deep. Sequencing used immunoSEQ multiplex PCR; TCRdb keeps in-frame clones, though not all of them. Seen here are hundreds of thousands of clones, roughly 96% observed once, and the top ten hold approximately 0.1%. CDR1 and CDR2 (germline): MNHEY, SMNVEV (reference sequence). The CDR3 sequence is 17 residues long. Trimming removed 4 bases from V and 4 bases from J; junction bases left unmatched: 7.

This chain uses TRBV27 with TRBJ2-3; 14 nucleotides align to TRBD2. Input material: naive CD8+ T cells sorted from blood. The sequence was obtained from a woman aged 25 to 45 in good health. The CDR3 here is CASSWGGLAGDPDTQYF. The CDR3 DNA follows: TGTGCCAGCAGTTGGGGGGGACTAGCGGGAGATCCAGATACGCAGTATTTT.